The clone carrying this TCR beta chain was seen more than once but under ten times. This sample stems from a study of blood T cell repertoires in COVID-19. Study details: Acute-phase and convalescent COVID-19 samples originated in the United States, Italy and Spain.

Trimming at V came to 6 bases and at J to 10 bases, leaving 9 bases not matched to a gene. Per germline, CDR1 SNHLY and CDR2 FYNNEI. This CDR3 region has 14 residues. Clones were read by immunoSEQ multiplex PCR, and TCRdb kept only the in-frame ones, dropping some. The table records 300,000 to 400,000 clones, more than 70% of them present only once. The sequenced material came from peripheral blood. The TCR comes from a woman aged 70-85 years with COVID-19, enrolled during active disease. The V gene is TRBV2, the J gene TRBJ1-6, with 7 bases matching TRBD1. In DNA form, the CDR3 reads TGTGCCAGCAGGACCGACAGGGAAGGATCACCCCTCCACTTT. This sequence encodes CASRTDREGSPLHF.